These T cell receptor beta chains were read from a single sample in a study of shared clonotypes between healthy human individuals. Method: immunoSEQ multiplex PCR; TCRdb's copy keeps in-frame clones and lacks some. The table lists 1,500,000 or so clones, about 96% of them singletons. Sequenced material: naive CD4+ T cells sorted from blood. These receptor sequences come from a man younger than 45 in good health. Both conserved end residues are part of each CDR3. Fields, in order: V gene, J gene, D gene, clone size, CDR3 DNA, CDR3 protein. D genes are given only for firm matches. Expanded clones get a size class; other rows say once, few or many, or leave the size out.

>TRBV7-9|TRBJ1-5|-|-
TGTGCCAGCAGCTTAAACACAGATAGCAATCAGCCCCAGCATTTT
CASSLNTDSNQPQHF
>TRBV6-1|TRBJ2-2|-|-
TGTGCCAGCAGTGAAGCGCGGAACAGGCGTGACACCGGGGAGCTGTTTTTT
CASSEARNRRDTGELFF
>TRBV7-9|TRBJ2-2|-|-
TGTGCCAGTATCCAAAAACGACAGGTGGTTACCGGGGAGCTGTTTTTT
CASIQKRQVVTGELFF
>TRBV5-4|TRBJ2-7|TRBD1|-
TGTGCCAGCAGCGAACGACAGGGAGTCTACTACGAGCAGTACTTC
CASSERQGVYYEQYF
>TRBV4-3|TRBJ2-7|-|-
TGCGCCAGCAGCCAAGATCTAGCGCGCGAGCAGTACTTC
CASSQDLAREQYF
>TRBV5-6|TRBJ2-7|TRBD1|-
TGTGCCAGCAGCTTGGACCAGGGGGTTCAAACTACCTGGCAGTACTTC
CASSLDQGVQTTWQYF
>TRBV6-5|TRBJ1-1|TRBD1|-
TGTGCCAGCAGCTATAACAGGGGGCACACTGAAGCTTTCTTT
CASSYNRGHTEAFF
>TRBV4-1|TRBJ2-5|-|-
TGCGCCAGCAGCCTTAGCCGGGGGAAAGAGACCCAGTACTTC
CASSLSRGKETQYF
>TRBV6-5|TRBJ1-1|-|-
TGTGCCAGCCGACGGAGGAAAGGGACTGAAGCTTTCTTT
CASRRRKGTEAFF
>TRBV19|TRBJ1-5|TRBD1|-
TGTGCCAGTAGTTTCGTTGACAGGGAGCATCAGCCCCAGCATTTT
CASSFVDREHQPQHF
>TRBV6-6|TRBJ1-5|-|-
TGTGCCAGCAGTCAGGGGCAGATGTCTCCAGCCCAGCATTTT
CASSQGQMSPAQHF
>TRBV18|TRBJ2-3|TRBD2|-
TGTGCCAGCTCACCAGCTTGGGGACTAGCGGCCCGAGGAACAGATACGCAGTATTTT
CASSPAWGLAARGTDTQYF
>TRBV27|TRBJ2-3|-|-
TGTGCCAGCAGTTCTGGAAGGTCCTATACGCAGTATTTT
CASSSGRSYTQYF
>TRBV14|TRBJ1-1|-|-
TGTGCCAGCAGCCCAAGGGCCTGGGACCTGAACACTGAAGCTTTCTTT
CASSPRAWDLNTEAFF
>TRBV5-4|TRBJ2-1|TRBD1|-
TGTGCCAGCAGCTCAGGGGGCTCCCTACGCAATGAGCAGTTCTTC
CASSSGGSLRNEQFF
>TRBV11-2|TRBJ2-2|-|-
TGTGCCAGCAGCCCGAGCCCGGTTCCCACCGGGGAGCTGTTTTTT
CASSPSPVPTGELFF
>TRBV2|TRBJ2-5|TRBD2|-
TGTGCCAGCAGAGCTAGCGGGAGGGGGTCAGAGACCCAGTACTTC
CASRASGRGSETQYF
>TRBV7-9|TRBJ2-7|-|-
TGTGCCAGCAGCCCCAGGGCTAGCGCCTACGAGCAGTACTTC
CASSPRASAYEQYF
>TRBV27|TRBJ1-1|-|-
TGTGCCAGCAGTTTATCTACAGGGACCACTGAAGCTTTCTTT
CASSLSTGTTEAFF
>TRBV5-6|TRBJ1-5|-|once
TGTGCCAGCAGCTTGCGAGGGTTGTTTAATCAGCCCCAGCATTTT
CASSLRGLFNQPQHF
>TRBV5-4|TRBJ2-1|TRBD1|-
TGTGCCAGCAGCTGGAAGGACAGGGGGGGCCTTGAGCAGTTCTTC
CASSWKDRGGLEQFF
>TRBV4-1|TRBJ2-5|TRBD2|-
TGCGCCAGCAGCCAAGAACTAGCGGGAGCCTACCCAAGACAGGAGACCCAGTACTTC
CASSQELAGAYPRQETQYF
>TRBV5-1|TRBJ1-4|TRBD1|-
TGCGCCAGCAGCCTCAGGGGGGGGCAAAAACTGTTTTTT
CASSLRGGQKLFF
>TRBV19|TRBJ1-4|-|-
TGTGCCAGTAATTTCAGATACAATGAAAAACTGTTTTTT
CASNFRYNEKLFF
>TRBV7-8|TRBJ1-1|-|-
TGTGCCAGCAGCTTCCTCAGGGGTAACACTGAAGCTTTCTTT
CASSFLRGNTEAFF
>TRBV30|TRBJ2-3|-|-
TGTGCCTGGACTCCCTTAGGGCGGGAACTAGCAGGATCGGATACGCAGTATTTT
CAWTPLGRELAGSDTQYF
>TRBV4-3|TRBJ2-3|-|-
TGCGCCAGCAGCCAAGACAGTCGCACAGATACGCAGTATTTT
CASSQDSRTDTQYF
>TRBV11-1|TRBJ2-1|TRBD2|-
TGTGCCAGCAGCTTCTTTAGCGGGAGCTCCTACAATGAGCAGTTCTTC
CASSFFSGSSYNEQFF
>TRBV2|TRBJ2-1|TRBD1|-
TGTGCCAGCAGTGAAGCCGACAGGGGCGGGCAGTTCTTC
CASSEADRGGQFF
>TRBV28|TRBJ2-3|TRBD1|-
TGTGCCAGCACTCCACCGTGGGGACAGGGGAGGGCGGTCGATACGCAGTATTTT
CASTPPWGQGRAVDTQYF
>TRBV5-6|TRBJ1-1|TRBD1|-
TGTGCCAGCAGCTTGGTATCCGGGACAGGGGAAACGGGTTTT
CASSLVSGTGETGF
>TRBV6-5|TRBJ2-1|-|-
TGTGCCAGCAGTTTCCGAGCTAGTTTCTCCTACAATGAGCAGTTCTTC
CASSFRASFSYNEQFF
>TRBV10-1|TRBJ2-4|TRBD2|-
TGCGCCAGCAGTGAGACTAGCGGGAGGGGGTCCAAAAACATTCAGTACTTC
CASSETSGRGSKNIQYF